A single sample is the source of the 20 T cell receptor beta chains below, sequenced in a study of graft-versus-host responses after intestinal transplantation. Antigens of these TCRs are unknown. The repertoire was sequenced with immunoSEQ multiplex PCR; TCRdb's copy has only in-frame clones and lacks some. The table lists tens of thousands of clones, roughly 84% of them singletons. The input for sequencing was unstimulated CD8+ T cells sorted from spleen or lymph node cells, taken before transplant. These receptors all stem from a human donor who was the organ donor for an intestinal transplant.

This clone came up a few times. V and J are TRBV4-2 and TRBJ1-5; perhaps TRBD1 as D (5 bases). Germline values: CDR1 LGHNA, CDR2 YNFKEQ. There are 16 residues in the CDR3. The germline V and J ends were trimmed by 0 bases and 5 bases, with 14 bases remaining between them. The CDR3 DNA is TGTGCCAGCAGCCAAGATCCTGGGGGGGGATATCAGCCCCAGCATTTT. Amino acids: CASSQDPGGGYQPQHF.

The chain joins TRBV19 to TRBJ1-2, with D possibly matching TRBD1 (5 bases). In germline, CDR1 is LNHDA, CDR2 SQIVND (reference sequence). The CDR3 sequence is 15 residues long. V was clipped by 5 bases and J by 3 bases, with 16 bases between them. This CDR3 is CASSDPKGGDYGYTF. As DNA, the CDR3 is TGTGCCAGTAGTGATCCGAAGGGAGGGGACTATGGCTACACCTTC.

The chain has TRBV6-4 and TRBJ1-2; D uncertain. V gave up 5 bases and J gave up 8 bases, with 24 bases separating them. Looked up from germline, CDR1 is MRHNA and CDR2 is SNTAGT. This CDR3 has 16 amino acids. CDR3 coding DNA: TGTGCCAGCAGTCCAAAACTCCCGACCCTTGTCCCGGGCTACACCTTC. This gives the protein CASSPKLPTLVPGYTF.

V and J are TRBV7-7 and TRBJ2-1; perhaps D is TRBD1 or TRBD2 (5 bases each). The germline CDR1 and CDR2 sequences are SSHAT and FNYEAQ (reference sequence). CDR3 length: 13 amino acids. V shed 9 bases and J shed 2 bases, with 11 bases lying between them. The CDR3: CASSVGAYNEQFF. The CDR3 region has the DNA TGTGCCAGTTCGGTGGGGGCCTACAATGAGCAGTTCTTC.

The chain recombines TRBV27 with TRBJ2-6; D is undetermined. The CDR3 is made up of 14 amino acids. V shed 4 bases and J shed 3 bases, with 7 bases lying between them. Germline V lookup: CDR1 MNHEY, CDR2 SMNVEV (reference sequence). The chain's CDR3 is CASSYLGGANVLTF. In DNA form, the CDR3 reads TGTGCCAGCAGTTATCTTGGTGGGGCCAACGTCCTGACTTTC.

V and J are TRBV10-3 and TRBJ2-3; TRBD1 might be the D (6 bases). Per germline, CDR1 ENHRY and CDR2 SYGVKD. There are 14 residues in the CDR3. Trimming took 6 bases from V and 2 from J, leaving 12 bases between them. CDR3 DNA: TGTGCCATCAGGGGGGCCGGGAACACAGATACGCAGTATTTT. Residues: CAIRGAGNTDTQYF.

The V and J genes are TRBV6-6 and TRBJ2-7; D possibly corresponds to TRBD1 (6 bases). Germline-derived CDR1 and CDR2 are MNHNY and SVGAGI (reference sequence). CDR3 length: 15 residues. Trimming cost V 0 bases and J 3 bases, with 12 bases left between them. The CDR3 protein is CASSYSMRDNYEQYF. CDR3 in DNA: TGTGCCAGCAGTTACTCGATGAGGGACAACTACGAGCAGTACTTC.

The V and J genes are TRBV29-1 and TRBJ1-3, with D uncertain. The V gene lost 3 bases and the J gene lost 7 bases, with 16 bases spanning the gap. Germline V CDR1 and CDR2: SQVTM, ANQGSEA. This CDR3 comprises 14 residues. As DNA, the CDR3 is TGCAGCGTTGAGGAGGATGATCCCCTTAACACCATATATTTT. It yields the protein CSVEEDDPLNTIYF.

V gene TRBV5-1 combines with J gene TRBJ1-1; D ambiguous. The V gene lost 0 bases and the J gene lost 1 base, with 10 bases spanning the gap. The CDR3 runs 15 residues. Germline CDR1 and CDR2: SGHRS and YFSETQ. In DNA, the CDR3 is TGCGCCAGCAGCTTGGATCGGTTCCCGAACACTGAAGCTTTCTTT. Amino acid sequence: CASSLDRFPNTEAFF.

This chain joins TRBV2 and TRBJ2-7; perhaps TRBD2 as D (5 bases). The CDR3 consists of 16 residues. CDR1 is SNHLY and CDR2 is FYNNEI in the germline V gene. Deletions cut 4 bases from V and 3 bases from J, with 19 bases between. The CDR3 region is CASSGRLCRFRYEQYF. The CDR3, as DNA: TGTGCCAGCAGTGGGAGGCTTTGCAGGTTCCGCTACGAGCAGTACTTC.

A few counts support this clone. As DNA, the CDR3 is TGTGCCAGCAGCCTCCCGGGACAGGGGTTTCCCGGGGAGCTGTTTTTT. As protein: CASSLPGQGFPGELFF. This rearrangement joins TRBV7-9 to TRBJ2-2, with 10 bases fitting TRBD1. CDR3 size: 16 residues. J gave up 6 bases and V 5 bases, and 9 bases lay outside the gene matches. Germline CDR1 is SEHNR and CDR2 is FQNEAQ (reference sequence).

The rearrangement uses TRBV29-1 and TRBJ1-2; no definite D call. This CDR3 region has 11 residues. Germline V lookup: CDR1 SQVTM, CDR2 ANQGSEA. V was pared by 6 bases and J by 6 bases, with 11 bases between. The CDR3 loop is CSVESVDGYTF. The CDR3 DNA follows: TGCAGCGTGGAGTCTGTGGATGGCTACACCTTC.

This chain links TRBV11-1 with TRBJ1-1, with TRBD1 identical over 7 bases. The CDR3 runs to 15 residues. J lost 4 bases, V lost 5 bases, and 10 bases had no gene match. Per germline, CDR1 SGHAT and CDR2 FQDESV (reference sequence). This chain's CDR3 is CASSAYQGVGTEAFF. CDR3 in DNA: TGTGCCAGCAGCGCATACCAGGGGGTAGGCACTGAAGCTTTCTTT.

This clone appeared a few times. J is TRBJ2-5 and V is TRBV7-8; 10 positions match TRBD1. Unmatched junction bases numbered 8, after V lost 0 bases and J lost 4 bases. The CDR3 sequence is 17 residues long. Per germline, CDR1 SGHVS and CDR2 FQNEAQ. The DNA of the CDR3 is TGTGCCAGCAGCTTAGCCCCCTGGACAGGGGGTCGAGAGACCCAGTACTTC. It yields the protein CASSLAPWTGGRETQYF.

V and J are TRBV27 and TRBJ1-2; possible D gene TRBD1, 5 bases. This CDR3 is built from 14 residues. Trimming left V 4 bases short and J 8 bases short, with 17 bases between. Germline values: CDR1 MNHEY, CDR2 SMNVEV (reference sequence). The CDR3 region has the DNA TGTGCCAGCAGTTCGACCGGGACCGAAGGCGGCTACACCTTC. Protein: CASSSTGTEGGYTF.

This clone has a single count. The chain uses TRBV5-1 and TRBJ2-7; 7 bases line up with TRBD1. The CDR3 runs 14 residues. Germline CDR1 reads SGHRS; CDR2 reads YFSETQ. Trimming took 5 bases from V and 5 from J; bases not matched to a gene: 10. Written as DNA, the CDR3 is TGCGCCAGCAGAGCAAGACAGGGCGGAAACGAGCAGTACTTC. This codes for CASRARQGGNEQYF.

The rearrangement joins TRBV15 to TRBJ2-6; a possible D gene is TRBD2 (6 bases). This CDR3 spans 16 amino acids. Germline V gene data show CDR1 as LNHNV and CDR2 as YYDKDF (reference sequence). The germline V and J ends were trimmed by 3 bases and 2 bases, with 11 bases remaining between them. CDR3 nucleotide sequence: TGTGCCACCAGCAGCCCGTCGGGGGCTGGGGCCAACGTCCTGACTTTC. Its protein product is CATSSPSGAGANVLTF. The full variable domain, its missing parts supplied by reference TRBV15 and TRBJ2-6, is DAMVIQNPRYQVTQFGKPVTLSCSQTLNHNVMYWYQQKSSQAPKLLFHYYDKDFNNEADTPDNFQSRRPNTSFCFLDIRSPGLGDTAMYLCATSSPSGAGANVLTFGAGSRLTVL.

This rearrangement joins TRBV5-1 to TRBJ2-1, with 15 nucleotides matching TRBD2. Trimming cost V 0 bases and J 7 bases; bases outside gene matches: 8. This CDR3 is 18 amino acids long. Germline V gene sequence: CDR1 SGHRS, CDR2 YFSETQ. This CDR3 reads CASSLVGTSGGFHNEQFF. The CDR3 DNA reads TGCGCCAGCAGCTTGGTGGGGACTAGCGGGGGGTTTCATAATGAGCAGTTCTTC.

V is TRBV2 and J is TRBJ2-4; no definite D call. V lost 6 bases to trimming and J lost 0 bases, with 21 bases between them. CDR3 length: 18 amino acids. The germline gives CDR1 SNHLY, CDR2 FYNNEI. CDR3 region: CASSHSDSKLLAKNIQYF. The CDR3 region has the DNA TGTGCCAGCAGCCATTCCGACTCCAAGCTCCTAGCCAAAAACATTCAGTACTTC.

This chain uses TRBV5-6 with TRBJ1-3; D is undetermined. The germline V and J ends were trimmed by 0 bases and 0 bases, with 7 bases remaining between them. Germline CDR1 and CDR2: SGHDT and YYEEEE. The CDR3 length is 15 residues. The CDR3, as DNA: TGTGCCAGCAGCTTGGGGCCGAACTCTGGAAACACCATATATTTT. Translation gives CASSLGPNSGNTIYF.